These T cell receptor beta chains were read from a single sample in a study of CD8 T cells in Susac syndrome. Each CDR3 protein is one row after TCRdb ran MiXCR on the immunoSEQ multiplex PCR reads. The profile covers about 190,000 distinct CDR3 sequences, with just under 95% appearing a single time and 0.15% to 0.2% taken by the ten largest. Sequenced input: CD8+ T cells from PBMCs. The receptors derive from a human donor with Susac syndrome. CDR3s include the opening cysteine and the closing phenylalanine or tryptophan. Fields, in order: J gene, D gene, clone size, V gene, CDR3 protein, CDR3 DNA. D genes are given only for firm matches. The size field is filled for only some rows; it gives once, few, many or a size class.

j_call: TRBJ2-1
d_call: .
clone_size: .
v_call: TRBV4-1
cdr3_aa: CASSQERTSREQFF
cdr3_nt: TGCGCCAGCAGCCAAGAGCGGACAAGTCGGGAGCAGTTCTTC

j_call: TRBJ1-5
d_call: .
clone_size: .
v_call: TRBV7-2
cdr3_aa: CASSVQGDQPQHF
cdr3_nt: TGTGCCAGCAGCGTACAGGGCGATCAGCCCCAGCATTTT

j_call: TRBJ1-5
d_call: .
clone_size: .
v_call: TRBV27
cdr3_aa: CASSLLGRYNQPQHF
cdr3_nt: TGTGCCAGCAGTTTATTGGGGAGGTACAATCAGCCCCAGCATTTT

j_call: TRBJ2-1
d_call: TRBD1
clone_size: .
v_call: TRBV19
cdr3_aa: CASSMGTGHNEQFF
cdr3_nt: TGTGCCAGTAGTATGGGGACAGGGCACAATGAGCAGTTCTTC

j_call: TRBJ1-1
d_call: TRBD1
clone_size: .
v_call: TRBV5-1
cdr3_aa: CASRQTGGWNTEAFF
cdr3_nt: TGCGCCAGCAGGCAAACAGGGGGTTGGAACACTGAAGCTTTCTTT

j_call: TRBJ2-5
d_call: .
clone_size: .
v_call: TRBV25-1
cdr3_aa: CASSDGGGGETQYF
cdr3_nt: TGTGCCAGCAGTGACGGAGGGGGTGGGGAGACCCAGTACTTC

j_call: TRBJ1-2
d_call: .
clone_size: .
v_call: TRBV23-1
cdr3_aa: CASSQSAEGHPVKAEHNYGYTF
cdr3_nt: TGCGCCAGCAGTCAATCAGCCGAGGGGCACCCGGTGAAGGCCGAACATAACTATGGCTACACCTTC

j_call: TRBJ2-7
d_call: .
clone_size: .
v_call: TRBV5-1
cdr3_aa: CASSLRRVGYEQYF
cdr3_nt: TGCGCCAGCAGCTTGCGGAGGGTTGGGTACGAGCAGTACTTC

j_call: TRBJ2-1
d_call: TRBD2
clone_size: .
v_call: TRBV2
cdr3_aa: CASSNLAGEQFF
cdr3_nt: TGTGCCAGCAGTAACCTAGCGGGCGAGCAGTTCTTC

j_call: TRBJ2-7
d_call: TRBD1
clone_size: .
v_call: TRBV6-5
cdr3_aa: CATCLVRGRSYEQYF
cdr3_nt: TGTGCCACCTGCCTTGTGAGGGGGCGCTCCTACGAGCAGTACTTC

j_call: TRBJ2-7
d_call: TRBD2
clone_size: .
v_call: TRBV9
cdr3_aa: CASNSGGTIDEQYF
cdr3_nt: TGTGCCAGCAACTCTGGGGGGACTATCGACGAGCAGTACTTC

j_call: TRBJ1-2
d_call: .
clone_size: .
v_call: TRBV6-6
cdr3_aa: CASSYSPGSDTF
cdr3_nt: TGTGCCAGCAGTTACTCGCCAGGTTCGGACACCTTC

j_call: TRBJ1-1
d_call: TRBD1
clone_size: .
v_call: TRBV20-1
cdr3_aa: CSAADRGGMNTEAFF
cdr3_nt: TGCAGTGCCGCTGACAGGGGTGGAATGAACACTGAAGCTTTCTTT

j_call: TRBJ1-1
d_call: .
clone_size: .
v_call: TRBV9
cdr3_aa: CASSAEQDYTEAFF
cdr3_nt: TGTGCCAGCAGCGCAGAACAGGACTACACTGAAGCTTTCTTT

j_call: TRBJ2-5
d_call: .
clone_size: once
v_call: TRBV2
cdr3_aa: CASSSNALEETQYF
cdr3_nt: TGTGCCAGCAGTTCAAATGCCTTGGAAGAGACCCAGTACTTC

j_call: TRBJ1-1
d_call: .
clone_size: .
v_call: TRBV20-1
cdr3_aa: CSASRLEAFF
cdr3_nt: TGCAGTGCTAGTCGACTGGAAGCTTTCTTT

j_call: TRBJ1-5
d_call: .
clone_size: .
v_call: TRBV15
cdr3_aa: CATSRGSGGGSDQHF
cdr3_nt: TGTGCCACCAGCAGAGGATCAGGTGGTGGTAGTGACCAGCATTTT

j_call: TRBJ1-1
d_call: .
clone_size: .
v_call: TRBV4-2
cdr3_aa: CASSQDPVTEAFF
cdr3_nt: TGTGCCAGCAGCCAAGATCCGGTTACTGAAGCTTTCTTT

j_call: TRBJ2-1
d_call: .
clone_size: .
v_call: TRBV29-1
cdr3_aa: CSVEEGSVYNEQFF
cdr3_nt: TGCAGCGTTGAAGAGGGTAGCGTTTACAATGAGCAGTTCTTC

j_call: TRBJ2-7
d_call: .
clone_size: .
v_call: TRBV12-3/TRBV12-4
cdr3_aa: CASSFGYGYEQYF
cdr3_nt: TGTGCCAGCAGTTTCGGTTACGGGTACGAGCAGTACTTC

j_call: TRBJ1-2
d_call: .
clone_size: .
v_call: TRBV7-9
cdr3_aa: CASSPLTGVNYGYTF
cdr3_nt: TGTGCCAGCAGCCCACTTACGGGGGTCAACTATGGCTACACCTTC

j_call: TRBJ2-7
d_call: .
clone_size: .
v_call: TRBV11-2
cdr3_aa: CASSLDYRPYEQYF
cdr3_nt: TGTGCCAGCAGCTTAGATTACAGGCCCTACGAGCAGTACTTC

j_call: TRBJ2-1
d_call: TRBD1
clone_size: .
v_call: TRBV24-1
cdr3_aa: CATSDSWTGHEQFF
cdr3_nt: TGTGCCACCAGTGATTCATGGACAGGGCATGAGCAGTTCTTC

j_call: TRBJ2-7
d_call: .
clone_size: .
v_call: TRBV27
cdr3_aa: CASSLLGRVYEQYF
cdr3_nt: TGTGCCAGCAGTTTATTGGGCCGGGTCTACGAGCAGTACTTC

j_call: TRBJ1-2
d_call: .
clone_size: .
v_call: TRBV30
cdr3_aa: CAWSVGRNYGYTF
cdr3_nt: TGTGCCTGGAGTGTCGGCAGAAACTATGGCTACACCTTC

j_call: TRBJ2-5
d_call: TRBD2
clone_size: .
v_call: TRBV20-1
cdr3_aa: CRLELGRASVGETQYF
cdr3_nt: TGCAGGCTTGAGCTAGGGAGGGCCTCGGTGGGCGAGACCCAGTACTTC

j_call: TRBJ1-1
d_call: .
clone_size: once
v_call: TRBV5-6
cdr3_aa: CASLGGVEAFF
cdr3_nt: TGTGCCAGCCTCGGGGGGGTCGAAGCTTTCTTT